This T cell receptor beta chain was recovered during a study of cytomegalovirus exposure and HLA in healthy donors. Vbeta (60) and Jbeta (13) primers were used in the PCR. This table comes from immunoSEQ multiplex PCR, and its TCRdb copy is limited to in-frame clones, with some not included. The sample has tens of thousands of clones; 65% to 85% are singletons. Study-level findings and limits: Highly shared variants forming one cluster were likely a sequencing artifact.

From germline, CDR1 is KGHSH and CDR2 LQKENI. V shed 2 bases and J shed 2 bases, with 12 bases lying between them. The CDR3 contains 15 residues. On this clone itself: Its target is not known.

V gene TRBV18 combines with J gene TRBJ1-1; maybe TRBD1 (5 bases). Sequencing was performed on PBMCs. The source of this sequence is a man aged 55 to 70 in good health and CMV-seropositive. CDR3 in amino acids: CASSPGKQANTEAFF. The CDR3 DNA reads TGTGCCAGCTCACCAGGAAAACAGGCCAACACTGAAGCTTTCTTT. The full variable domain, rest sourced from reference TRBV18 and TRBJ1-1, is NAGVMQNPRHLVRRRGQEARLRCSPMKGHSHVYWYRQLPEEGLKFMVYLQKENIIDESGMPKERFSAEFPKEGPSILRIQQVVRGDSAAYFCASSPGKQANTEAFFGQGTRLTVV.